The 3 T cell receptor beta chains below come from one sample, sequenced in a study of shared clonotypes between healthy human individuals. The table came from immunoSEQ multiplex PCR; TCRdb's copy has only in-frame clones and leaves some out. The sample holds around 940,000 clones, around three quarters seen once. Material: memory CD4+ T cells sorted from blood. Subset indicated: CD45RA-negative fraction. All receptors come from a man in his late teens or twenties in good health.

This chain uses TRBV5-1 with TRBJ2-1; 10 bases are a match to TRBD2. The trim removed 3 bases at V and 6 bases at J, leaving 3 bases unmatched. This CDR3 comprises 14 residues. The germline CDR1 and CDR2 sequences are SGHRS and YFSETQ. CDR3 loop: CASSSSGGVNEQFF. CDR3 DNA sequence: TGCGCCAGCAGCTCCAGCGGGGGGGTCAATGAGCAGTTCTTC.

This clone showed up many times. One base away lies a much larger clone, so this may be a sequencing read error. This sample includes further DNA sequences coding for the same CDR3. V is TRBV7-3 and J is TRBJ1-1; D unclear. Looked up from germline, CDR1 is SGHTA and CDR2 is FQGTGA. Trimming shortened V by 0 bases and J by 2 bases, and 4 bases separated the two germline ends. The CDR3 totals 13 residues. CDR3 nucleotide sequence: TGTGCCAGCAGCTTAACAGAAAACACTGAAGCTTTCTTT. Its protein product is CASSLTENTEAFF.

This sequence joins TRBV29-1 and TRBJ2-1; TRBD2 aligns across 12 bases. Germline V lookup: CDR1 SQVTM, CDR2 ANQGSEA. J was trimmed by 4 bases and V by 6 bases; bases with no gene match: 1. CDR3 size: 13 residues. CDR3 protein: CSVGLAGYNEQFF. The CDR3 DNA reads as TGCAGCGTGGGACTAGCGGGTTACAATGAGCAGTTCTTC.